The 20 T cell receptor beta chains given below trace back to one sample, sequenced in a study of T-cell memory formation after mild COVID-19. TCRdb reanalysed the 5' RACE reads using MiXCR and keeps one entry per CDR3 protein. Of 350,000 or so distinct CDR3 sequences listed, 20% to 25% are singletons. The specimen was PBMCs or a T cell subset sorted from them (not recorded which). The source is a man aged 18 to 35 who had mild COVID-19 (a few samples of this study predate the infection). Cell type and time point are not known.

The DNA for the CDR3 is TGTGCCAGCAGTTACTCGGGGAGTGCTGGAAACACCATATATTTT. It yields the protein CASSYSGSAGNTIYF. The chain combines TRBV6-2 or TRBV6-3 with TRBJ1-3; D not certain. The CDR3 has 15 residues. The germline V gene has CDR1 MNHEY and CDR2 SVGEGT. Between the trimmed V and J ends, which lost 0 bases and 2 bases, there was a span of 8 bases.

In its sample, this clonotype was seen a few times. The J gene is TRBJ2-3, the V gene TRBV5-1, with TRBD2 as a possible D gene (7 bases). The CDR3 covers 18 residues. Trimming removed 0 bases at V and 6 bases at J, with 23 bases between. Germline V lookup: CDR1 SGHRS, CDR2 YFSETQ. As DNA, the CDR3 is TGCGCCAGCAGCTTGGCTGCCTGGGGCGGGGGCGCAGCGGATACGCAGTATTTT. Translated, it gives CASSLAAWGGGAADTQYF.

This clonotype was counted a few times. The chain uses TRBV7-9 and TRBJ2-7, with TRBD2 as a possible D gene (5 bases). Deletions cut 5 bases from V and 0 bases from J, with 14 bases between. The CDR3 spans 15 residues. The germline gives CDR1 SEHNR, CDR2 FQNEAQ (reference sequence). As DNA, the CDR3 is TGTGCCAGCAGCCCCTGGGTAGCGAGCTCCTACGAGCAGTACTTC. This codes for CASSPWVASSYEQYF.

This clonotype occurred a few times. The chain combines TRBV12-3 or TRBV12-4 with TRBJ2-7; D is tentatively TRBD1 or TRBD2 (6 bases each). Trimming cost V 7 bases and J 2 bases, with 12 bases left between them. The CDR3 length is 13 residues. For the CDR3, the DNA is TGTGCCAGCACCCTGGGGGGCCCCTACGAGCAGTACTTC. Amino acids: CASTLGGPYEQYF.

The sample holds a few counts of this clonotype. This rearrangement joins TRBV6-5 to TRBJ1-2; tentatively, D is TRBD1 (6 bases). Germline values: CDR1 MNHEY, CDR2 SVGAGI. V lost 2 bases and J 2 bases, leaving 6 bases between the germline ends. The CDR3 length is 13 residues. CDR3 nucleotide sequence: TGTGCCAGCAGTTACGACAGGAACTATGGCTACACCTTC. Amino acids: CASSYDRNYGYTF.

The chain carries TRBV28 and TRBJ2-1; 8 bases match TRBD2. The CDR3 has 13 residues. Germline lookup yields CDR1 MDHEN and CDR2 SYDVKM. After removal of 7 bases from V and 6 bases from J, the junction contained 5 bases not matched to a gene. CDR3 DNA sequence: TGTGCCAGCACAATCCTAGCGGGCAATGAGCAGTTCTTC. It encodes CASTILAGNEQFF.

V gene TRBV7-2 combines with J gene TRBJ1-1; D not resolved. V shed 3 bases and J shed 8 bases, with 10 bases lying between them. Looked up from germline, CDR1 is SGHTA and CDR2 is FQGNSA. The CDR3 has 12 amino acids. Here the CDR3 reads CASSFNFMEAFF. In DNA, the CDR3 is TGTGCCAGCAGCTTCAATTTTATGGAAGCTTTCTTT.

This clonotype was picked up a small number of times. The rearrangement joins TRBV7-3 to TRBJ1-2; 9 bases agree with TRBD1. Germline trimming cut 3 bases from V and 9 bases from J; bases unmatched to any gene: 5. The CDR3 has 13 residues. Germline V gene sequence: CDR1 SGHTA, CDR2 FQGTGA. The CDR3 is CASSFGTGRSYTF. Here the CDR3 DNA reads TGTGCCAGCAGCTTTGGGACAGGGAGAAGCTACACCTTC.

The genes are TRBV7-9 and TRBJ2-3; D gene unclear. The V and J ends lost 2 bases and 5 bases respectively, with 11 bases between them. The CDR3 loop spans 14 amino acids. The germline gives CDR1 SEHNR, CDR2 FQNEAQ (reference sequence). Here the CDR3 reads CASSLSHLVDTQYF. CDR3 coding DNA: TGTGCCAGCAGCTTATCCCACCTTGTAGATACGCAGTATTTT. The full variable domain, rest sourced from reference TRBV7-9 and TRBJ2-3, is DTGVSQNPRHKITKRGQNVTFRCDPISEHNRLYWYRQTLGQGPEFLTYFQNEAQLEKSRLLSDRFSAERPKGSFSTLEIQRTEQGDSAMYLCASSLSHLVDTQYFGPGTRLTVL.

This clonotype was seen repeatedly, ten times or more. V usage is TRBV5-5 and J usage is TRBJ2-5; 12 nucleotides line up with TRBD2. The junction had 8 bases not matched to a gene; V was cut back by 7 bases and J by 4 bases. The CDR3 loop spans 15 amino acids. CDR1 and CDR2 from the germline V gene are SGHKS and YYEKEE (reference sequence). The CDR3 nucleotides are TGTGCCAGCGGAATACTAGCGGGGGGCGGAGAGACCCAGTACTTC. This gives the protein CASGILAGGGETQYF.

This clonotype appeared a few times. The genes are TRBV6-5 and TRBJ2-2, with D unresolved. The CDR3 is 13 amino acids. Germline V lookup: CDR1 MNHEY, CDR2 SVGAGI. Trimming cost V 8 bases and J 1 base, with 8 bases left between them. CDR3 in amino acids: CASYVQNTGELFF. In DNA form, the CDR3 reads TGTGCCAGCTACGTACAGAACACCGGGGAGCTGTTTTTT.

The chain links TRBV6-2 or TRBV6-3 to TRBJ1-5; D is perhaps TRBD1 (6 bases). Trimming stripped 0 bases from V and 7 bases from J, with 13 bases between. The CDR3 runs to 15 residues. Germline CDR1 reads MNHEY; CDR2 reads SVGEGT. The CDR3 DNA is TGTGCCAGCAGTTACTCGAGCGGGGGCGAACAGCCCCAGCATTTT. This sequence encodes CASSYSSGGEQPQHF.

This clonotype was seen a handful of times. V and J are TRBV12-3 or TRBV12-4 and TRBJ1-1, with no clear D. Trimming pared 6 bases from V and 7 bases from J, leaving 9 bases between. The CDR3 is 11 residues long. DNA of the CDR3: TGTGCCAGCAGATGGCGGTTTGAAGCTTTCTTT. This gives the protein CASRWRFEAFF.

The genes are TRBV6-1 and TRBJ1-5; D is unresolved. CDR1 is MNHNS and CDR2 is SASEGT in the germline V gene. The CDR3 has 14 residues. Trimming cost V 6 bases and J 5 bases, with 14 bases left between them. The CDR3 bases are TGTGCCAGCAGCTCCCCCGTCGGGGATCAGCCCCAGCATTTT. It yields the protein CASSSPVGDQPQHF.

This clonotype occurred a few times. V usage is TRBV6-5 and J usage is TRBJ1-6; D ambiguous. Per the germline V gene, CDR1 is MNHEY and CDR2 is SVGAGI. V was pared by 0 bases and J by 10 bases, with 10 bases between. The CDR3 runs 14 residues. DNA for the CDR3: TGTGCCAGCAGTTACTCGACGACGGGATCACCCCTCCACTTT. Translating gives CASSYSTTGSPLHF.

This clonotype was found a few times. This chain uses TRBV11-2 with TRBJ1-1, with 7 bases matching TRBD1. Germline lookup yields CDR1 SGHAT and CDR2 FQNNGV. V was pared by 5 bases and J by 1 base, with 7 bases of the junction left unmatched. The CDR3 has 15 amino acids. CDR3 nucleotides: TGTGCCAGCAGCCCGGGGGACAGAAGGAACACTGAAGCTTTCTTT. Amino acids: CASSPGDRRNTEAFF.

V is TRBV6-2 or TRBV6-3 and J is TRBJ1-1, with D uncertain. CDR3 length: 16 residues. Looked up from germline, CDR1 is MNHEY and CDR2 is SVGEGT. V was pared by 3 bases and J by 0 bases, with 14 bases between. CDR3 sequence: CASSYSFQTMNTEAFF. The CDR3 DNA reads TGTGCCAGCAGTTATTCTTTCCAAACTATGAACACTGAAGCTTTCTTT.

This clonotype has more than one count but fewer than ten. The CDR3 DNA is TGTGCCACCAGCAGAGGACTGTACGGGGCTTACGAGCAGTACTTC. Translating it yields CATSRGLYGAYEQYF. The J gene is TRBJ2-7, the V gene TRBV15; D could derive from TRBD1 or TRBD2 (5 bases each). This CDR3 is built from 15 residues. The germline V gene encodes CDR1 LNHNV and CDR2 YYDKDF (reference sequence). V was trimmed by 1 base and J by 4 bases, leaving 14 bases between them. The variable domain in full, with the rest retrieved from reference TRBV15 and TRBJ2-7, is DAMVIQNPRYQVTQFGKPVTLSCSQTLNHNVMYWYQQKSSQAPKLLFHYYDKDFNNEADTPDNFQSRRPNTSFCFLDIRSPGLGDTAMYLCATSRGLYGAYEQYFGPGTRLTVT.

The chain carries TRBV7-6 and TRBJ2-7; TRBD2 matches 11 bases. The CDR3 is 15 amino acids. V shed 3 bases, J shed 6 bases, and the junction held 7 bases outside the gene matches. The V gene's germline CDR1 is SGHVS and CDR2 FNYEAQ. CDR3 amino acids: CASSFSATSGVEQYF. The CDR3 bases are TGTGCCAGCAGCTTTTCGGCGACTAGCGGGGTCGAGCAGTACTTC.

This chain connects TRBV5-1 to TRBJ1-2; no clear D. The germline V gene has CDR1 SGHRS and CDR2 YFSETQ. Trimming stripped 0 bases from V and 6 bases from J, with 12 bases between. There are 14 residues in the CDR3. In DNA, the CDR3 is TGCGCCAGCAGCTTGGCAGGCAGGCCGGATGGCTACACCTTC. It codes for CASSLAGRPDGYTF.